The present T cell receptor (beta chain) was sequenced within a study of T cell responses to AZD1222 COVID-19 vaccine. Study context: Whether given at about 4 or about 12 weeks, second doses were pooled.

The CDR3 loop spans 16 amino acids. CDR1 LGHDT and CDR2 YNNKEL come from the germline V gene (reference sequence). V lost 3 bases and J 2 bases, leaving 17 bases between the germline ends. Repertoires were generated with immunoSEQ multiplex PCR, while TCRdb's copy carries only in-frame clones and drops some. The sample contains about 100,000 clones, around nine tenths of which appear only once. The sequenced sample was peripheral blood, obtained on day 0 of AZD1222 vaccination. This TCR was sampled from an adult in good health. The chain couples TRBV3-1 (or the pseudogene TRBV3-2) to TRBJ2-7, with D perhaps matching TRBD1 (6 bases). The CDR3 spells CASSHSATGLTYEQYF. CDR3 DNA sequence: TGTGCCAGCAGCCACTCAGCGACAGGTTTAACCTACGAGCAGTACTTC.